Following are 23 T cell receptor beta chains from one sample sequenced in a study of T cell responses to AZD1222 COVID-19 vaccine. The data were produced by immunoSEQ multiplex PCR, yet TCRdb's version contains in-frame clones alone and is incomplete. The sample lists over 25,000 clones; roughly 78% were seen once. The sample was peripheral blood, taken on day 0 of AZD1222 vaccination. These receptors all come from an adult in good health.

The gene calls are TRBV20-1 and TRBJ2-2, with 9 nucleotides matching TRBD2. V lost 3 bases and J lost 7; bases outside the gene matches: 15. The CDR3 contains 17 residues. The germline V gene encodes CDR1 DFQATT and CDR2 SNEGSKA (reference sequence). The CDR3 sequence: CSASEGRGGGADGELFF. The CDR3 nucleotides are TGCAGTGCTAGTGAGGGTCGTGGCGGGGGGGCCGACGGGGAGCTGTTTTTT.

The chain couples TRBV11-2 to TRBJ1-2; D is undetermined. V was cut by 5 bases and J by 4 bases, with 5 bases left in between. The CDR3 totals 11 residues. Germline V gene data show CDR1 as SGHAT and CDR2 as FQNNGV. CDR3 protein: CASSMTYGYTF. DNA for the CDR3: TGTGCCAGCAGCATGACCTATGGCTACACCTTC. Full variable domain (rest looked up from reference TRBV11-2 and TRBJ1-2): EAGVAQSPRYKIIEKRQSVAFWCNPISGHATLYWYQQILGQGPKLLIQFQNNGVVDDSQLPKDRFSAERLKGVDSTLKIQPAKLEDSAVYLCASSMTYGYTFGSGTRLTVV.

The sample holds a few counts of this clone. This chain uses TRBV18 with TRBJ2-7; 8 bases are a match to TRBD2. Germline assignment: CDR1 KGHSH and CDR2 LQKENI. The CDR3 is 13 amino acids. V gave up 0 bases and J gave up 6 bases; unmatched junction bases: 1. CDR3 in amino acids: CASSPPAGGEQYV. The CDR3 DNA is TGTGCCAGCTCACCACCGGCGGGGGGCGAGCAGTACGTC.

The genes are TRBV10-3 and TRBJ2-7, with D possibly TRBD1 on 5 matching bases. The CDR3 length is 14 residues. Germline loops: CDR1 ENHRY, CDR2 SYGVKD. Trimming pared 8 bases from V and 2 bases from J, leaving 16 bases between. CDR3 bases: TGTGCCATCGGAGACCGACAGAGCCCCTACGAGCAGTACTTC. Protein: CAIGDRQSPYEQYF.

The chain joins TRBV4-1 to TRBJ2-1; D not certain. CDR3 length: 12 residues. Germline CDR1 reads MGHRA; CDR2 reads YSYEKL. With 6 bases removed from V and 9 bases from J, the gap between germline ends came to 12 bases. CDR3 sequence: CASSYPLGEQFF. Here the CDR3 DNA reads TGCGCCAGCAGTTATCCTCTCGGTGAGCAGTTCTTC.

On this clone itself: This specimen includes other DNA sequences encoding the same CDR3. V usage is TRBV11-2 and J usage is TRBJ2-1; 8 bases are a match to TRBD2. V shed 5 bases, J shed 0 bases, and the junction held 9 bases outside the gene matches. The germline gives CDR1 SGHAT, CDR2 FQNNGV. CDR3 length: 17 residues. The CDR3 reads CASSPRGGLSSYNEQFF. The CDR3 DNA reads TGTGCCAGCAGCCCTCGGGGGGGGCTTAGCTCCTACAATGAGCAGTTCTTC.

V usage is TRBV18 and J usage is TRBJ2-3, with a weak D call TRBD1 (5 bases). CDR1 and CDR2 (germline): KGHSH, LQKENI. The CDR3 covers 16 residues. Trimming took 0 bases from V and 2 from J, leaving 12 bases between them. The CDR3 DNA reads TGTGCCAGCTCACCACCCCCTCGACAGTCCACAGATACGCAGTATTTT. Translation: CASSPPPRQSTDTQYF. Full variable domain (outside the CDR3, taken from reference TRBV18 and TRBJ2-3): NAGVMQNPRHLVRRRGQEARLRCSPMKGHSHVYWYRQLPEEGLKFMVYLQKENIIDESGMPKERFSAEFPKEGPSILRIQQVVRGDSAAYFCASSPPPRQSTDTQYFGPGTRLTVL.

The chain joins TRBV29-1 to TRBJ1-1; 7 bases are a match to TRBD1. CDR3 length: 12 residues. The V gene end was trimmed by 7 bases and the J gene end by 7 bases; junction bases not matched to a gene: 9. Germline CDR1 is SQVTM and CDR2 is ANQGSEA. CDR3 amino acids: CSGYTGESEAFF. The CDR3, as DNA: TGCAGCGGCTACACAGGGGAGAGTGAAGCTTTCTTT.

CDR3 nucleotides: TGTGCCAGCAGCTCCGGACGGACCTCGAACACCGGGGAGCTGTTTTTT. It codes for CASSSGRTSNTGELFF. This chain uses TRBV5-8 with TRBJ2-2; D uncertain. V shed 3 bases and J shed 0 bases, with 12 bases lying between them. This CDR3 is built from 16 residues. In germline, CDR1 is SGHTS, CDR2 YDEGEE.

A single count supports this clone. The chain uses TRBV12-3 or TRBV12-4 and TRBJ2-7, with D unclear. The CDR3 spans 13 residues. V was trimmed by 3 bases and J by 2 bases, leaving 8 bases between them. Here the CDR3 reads CASSFGPTYEQYV. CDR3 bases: TGTGCCAGCAGTTTTGGTCCAACCTACGAGCAGTACGTC.

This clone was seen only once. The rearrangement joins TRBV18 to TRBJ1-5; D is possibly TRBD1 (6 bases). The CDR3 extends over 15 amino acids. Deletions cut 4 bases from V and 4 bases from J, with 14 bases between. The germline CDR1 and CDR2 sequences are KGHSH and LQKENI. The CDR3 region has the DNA TGTGCCAGCTCACTTTCGGACAGTTTGAATCAGCCCCAGCATTTT. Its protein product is CASSLSDSLNQPQHF.

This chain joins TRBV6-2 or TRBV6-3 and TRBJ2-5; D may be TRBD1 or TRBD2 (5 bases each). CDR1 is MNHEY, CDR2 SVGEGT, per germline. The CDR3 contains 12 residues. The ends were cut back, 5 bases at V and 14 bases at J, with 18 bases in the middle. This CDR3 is CASSPPGAKPYF. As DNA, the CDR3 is TGTGCCAGCAGTCCCCCCGGGGCAAAACCCTACTTC.

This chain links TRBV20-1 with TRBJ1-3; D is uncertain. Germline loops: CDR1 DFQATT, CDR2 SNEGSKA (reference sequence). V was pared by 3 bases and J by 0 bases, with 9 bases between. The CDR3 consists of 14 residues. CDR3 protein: CSASSFSSGNTIYF. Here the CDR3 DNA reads TGCAGTGCTAGTTCCTTCAGCTCTGGAAACACCATATATTTT.

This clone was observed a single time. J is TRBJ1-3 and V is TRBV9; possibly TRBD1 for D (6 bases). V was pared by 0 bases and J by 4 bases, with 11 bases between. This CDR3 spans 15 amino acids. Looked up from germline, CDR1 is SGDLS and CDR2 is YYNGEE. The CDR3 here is CASSVAGARGNTIYF. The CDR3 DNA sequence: TGTGCCAGCAGCGTAGCAGGGGCGCGGGGAAACACCATATATTTT.

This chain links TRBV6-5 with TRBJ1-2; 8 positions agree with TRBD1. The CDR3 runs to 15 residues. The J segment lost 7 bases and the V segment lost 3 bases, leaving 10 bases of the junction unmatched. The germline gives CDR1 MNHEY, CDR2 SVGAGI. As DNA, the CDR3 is TGTGCCAGCAGTTATTCCACGACAGGGGCCGGTGGCTACACCTTC. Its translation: CASSYSTTGAGGYTF.

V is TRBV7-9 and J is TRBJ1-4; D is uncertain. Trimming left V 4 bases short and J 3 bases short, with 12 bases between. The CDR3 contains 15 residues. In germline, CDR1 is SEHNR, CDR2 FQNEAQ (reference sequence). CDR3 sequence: CASSSIGRANEKLFF. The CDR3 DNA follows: TGTGCCAGCAGCTCCATCGGGAGGGCTAATGAAAAACTGTTTTTT.

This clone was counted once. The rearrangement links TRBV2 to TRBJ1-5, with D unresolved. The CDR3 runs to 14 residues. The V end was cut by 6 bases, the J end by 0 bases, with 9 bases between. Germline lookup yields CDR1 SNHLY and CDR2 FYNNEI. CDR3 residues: CASSGQHSNQPQHF. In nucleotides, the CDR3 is TGTGCCAGCAGCGGTCAGCATAGCAATCAGCCCCAGCATTTT.

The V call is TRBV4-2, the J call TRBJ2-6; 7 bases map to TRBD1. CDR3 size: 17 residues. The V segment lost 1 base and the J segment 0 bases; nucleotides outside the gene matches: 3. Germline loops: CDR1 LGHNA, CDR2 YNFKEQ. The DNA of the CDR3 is TGTGCCAGCAGCCAAGGGGACAGTTTCTCTGGGGCCAACGTCCTGACTTTC. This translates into CASSQGDSFSGANVLTF.

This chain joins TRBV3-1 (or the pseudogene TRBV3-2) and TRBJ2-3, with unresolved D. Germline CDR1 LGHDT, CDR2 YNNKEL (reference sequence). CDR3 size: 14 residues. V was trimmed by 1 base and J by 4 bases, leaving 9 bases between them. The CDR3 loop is CASSQALVADTQYF. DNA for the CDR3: TGTGCCAGCAGCCAAGCATTAGTTGCAGATACGCAGTATTTT.

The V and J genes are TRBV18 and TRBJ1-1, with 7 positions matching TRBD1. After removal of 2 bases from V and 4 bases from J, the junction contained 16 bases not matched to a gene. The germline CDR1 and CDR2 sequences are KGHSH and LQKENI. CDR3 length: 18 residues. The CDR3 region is CASSPTLPGTVGRTEAFF. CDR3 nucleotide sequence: TGTGCCAGCTCACCAACCTTACCCGGGACAGTAGGACGCACTGAAGCTTTCTTT. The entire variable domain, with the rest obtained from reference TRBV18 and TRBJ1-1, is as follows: NAGVMQNPRHLVRRRGQEARLRCSPMKGHSHVYWYRQLPEEGLKFMVYLQKENIIDESGMPKERFSAEFPKEGPSILRIQQVVRGDSAAYFCASSPTLPGTVGRTEAFFGQGTRLTVV.

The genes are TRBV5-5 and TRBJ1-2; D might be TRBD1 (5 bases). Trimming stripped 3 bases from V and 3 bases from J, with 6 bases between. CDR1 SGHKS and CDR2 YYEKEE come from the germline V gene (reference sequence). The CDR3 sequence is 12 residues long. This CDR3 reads CASSWGDYGYTF. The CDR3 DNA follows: TGTGCCAGCAGCTGGGGCGACTATGGCTACACCTTC. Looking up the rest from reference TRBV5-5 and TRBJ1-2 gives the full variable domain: DAGVTQSPTHLIKTRGQQVTLRCSPISGHKSVSWYQQVLGQGPQFIFQYYEKEERGRGNFPDRFSARQFPNYSSELNVNALLLGDSALYLCASSWGDYGYTFGSGTRLTVV.

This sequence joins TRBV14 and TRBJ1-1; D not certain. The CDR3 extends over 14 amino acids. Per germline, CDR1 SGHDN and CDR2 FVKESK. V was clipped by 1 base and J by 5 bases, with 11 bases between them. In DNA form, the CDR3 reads TGTGCCAGCAGCCAAGTAGGAGTGTTGACTGAAGCTTTCTTT. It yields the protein CASSQVGVLTEAFF.

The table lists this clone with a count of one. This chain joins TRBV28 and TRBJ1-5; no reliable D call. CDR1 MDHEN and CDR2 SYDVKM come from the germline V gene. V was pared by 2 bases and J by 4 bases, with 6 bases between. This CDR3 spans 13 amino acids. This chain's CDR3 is CASSLVGNQPQHF. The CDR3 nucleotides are TGTGCCAGCAGTTTAGTTGGGAATCAGCCCCAGCATTTT.